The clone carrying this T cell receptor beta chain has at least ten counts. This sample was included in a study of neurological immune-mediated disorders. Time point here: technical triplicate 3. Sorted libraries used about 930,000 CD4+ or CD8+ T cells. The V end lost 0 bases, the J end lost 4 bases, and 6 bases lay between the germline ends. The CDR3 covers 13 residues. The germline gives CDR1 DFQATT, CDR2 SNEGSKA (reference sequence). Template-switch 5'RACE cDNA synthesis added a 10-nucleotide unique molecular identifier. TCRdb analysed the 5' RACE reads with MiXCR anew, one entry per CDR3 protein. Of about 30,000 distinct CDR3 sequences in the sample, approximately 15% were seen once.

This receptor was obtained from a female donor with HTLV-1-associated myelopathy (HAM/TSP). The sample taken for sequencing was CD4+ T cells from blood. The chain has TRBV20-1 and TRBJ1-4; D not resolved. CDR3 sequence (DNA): TGCAGTGCTAGAGATGGACTTAATGAAAAACTGTTTTTT. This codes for CSARDGLNEKLFF.